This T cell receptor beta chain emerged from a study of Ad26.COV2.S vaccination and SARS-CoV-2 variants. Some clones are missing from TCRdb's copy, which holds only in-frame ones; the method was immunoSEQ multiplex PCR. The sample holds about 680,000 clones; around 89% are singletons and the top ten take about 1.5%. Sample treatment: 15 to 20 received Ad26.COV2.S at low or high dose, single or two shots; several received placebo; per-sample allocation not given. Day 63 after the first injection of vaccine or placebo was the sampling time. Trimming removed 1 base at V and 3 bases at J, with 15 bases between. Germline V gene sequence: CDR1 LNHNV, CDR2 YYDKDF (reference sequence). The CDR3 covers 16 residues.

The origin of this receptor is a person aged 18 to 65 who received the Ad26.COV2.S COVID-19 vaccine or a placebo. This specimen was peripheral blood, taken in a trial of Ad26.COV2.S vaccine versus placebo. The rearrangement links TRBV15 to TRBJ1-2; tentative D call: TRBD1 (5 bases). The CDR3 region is CATSRGIRDGDYGYTF. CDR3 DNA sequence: TGTGCCACCAGCAGAGGAATTAGGGACGGAGACTATGGCTACACCTTC.